These 19 T cell receptor beta chains share one sample of origin, sequenced in a study of T cell responses to AZD1222 COVID-19 vaccine. The protocol was immunoSEQ multiplex PCR, while the TCRdb copy is restricted to in-frame clones and leaves out a portion. This table holds approximately 180,000 clones, 90% to 95% found once. The material sequenced was peripheral blood, taken 28 days after the second dose of the MenACWY control vaccine. The receptors derive from an adult who received the MenACWY meningococcal vaccine as a control.

The chain is built from TRBV7-8 and TRBJ2-7; D might be TRBD1 or TRBD2, each matching 5 bases. V shed 1 base and J shed 3 bases, with 10 bases lying between them. The germline V gene has CDR1 SGHVS and CDR2 FQNEAQ. This CDR3 spans 14 amino acids. The CDR3 DNA reads as TGTGCCAGCAGCTTAGATTCAGGGAGCTACGAGCAGTACTTC. This translates into CASSLDSGSYEQYF.

The V gene is TRBV5-6, the J gene TRBJ1-2, with D perhaps matching TRBD1 (6 bases). The germline V gene has CDR1 SGHDT and CDR2 YYEEEE. Between the trimmed V and J ends, which lost 4 bases and 4 bases, there was a span of 17 bases. The CDR3 sequence is 15 residues long. CDR3: CASSTGARNSYGYTF. CDR3 DNA: TGTGCCAGCAGCACGGGGGCCAGGAATTCCTATGGCTACACCTTC.

The chain carries TRBV5-1 and TRBJ1-5; the D gene is possibly TRBD1 (5 bases). This CDR3 spans 15 amino acids. Between the trimmed V and J ends, which lost 0 bases and 1 base, there was a span of 8 bases. Germline CDR1 and CDR2: SGHRS and YFSETQ. CDR3 in DNA: TGCGCCAGCAGCTTGGGGGGACGGAGCAATCAGCCCCAGCATTTT. Translating gives CASSLGGRSNQPQHF.

The chain joins TRBV2 to TRBJ2-1; 9 positions agree with TRBD2. Trimming at V came to 6 bases and at J to 9 bases, leaving 12 bases not matched to a gene. CDR3 length equals 15 residues. Germline V gives CDR1 SNHLY, CDR2 FYNNEI. As DNA, the CDR3 is TGTGCCAGCAGGGCTGGGGACAGTAGCGGGGGTGAGCAGTTCTTC. Its protein product is CASRAGDSSGGEQFF.

The rearrangement joins TRBV6-5 to TRBJ1-1; weak D call: TRBD1 (6 bases). V lost 8 bases, J lost 6 bases, and 16 bases lay in between. The germline gives CDR1 MNHEY, CDR2 SVGAGI. The length of the CDR3 is 13 residues. The CDR3 bases are TGTGCCAGCCTGTTGCGGGGGCGGGCTGAAGCTTTCTTT. It is translated as CASLLRGRAEAFF.

This clone was picked up one time. The CDR3 spells CASTTASVAKNIQYF. Written as DNA, the CDR3 is TGTGCCAGTACTACAGCGTCCGTAGCCAAAAACATTCAGTACTTC. This sequence joins TRBV19 and TRBJ2-4; D not resolved. There are 15 residues in the CDR3. Trimming removed 7 bases from V and 0 bases from J, with 13 bases in between. Germline lookup yields CDR1 LNHDA and CDR2 SQIVND (reference sequence).

V and J are TRBV10-3 and TRBJ2-1; the D gene is possibly TRBD1 (8 bases). The CDR3 spans 16 residues. The germline V gene has CDR1 ENHRY and CDR2 SYGVKD. Trimming cost V 2 bases and J 2 bases, with 13 bases left between them. Written as DNA, the CDR3 is TGTGCCATCAGTGAGACAGGGGGGGTTCCCTACAATGAGCAGTTCTTC. It codes for CAISETGGVPYNEQFF.

The chain links TRBV7-9 to TRBJ1-2; 10 nucleotides agree with TRBD1. The CDR3 spans 14 residues. J was trimmed by 8 bases and V by 3 bases; bases with no gene match: 6. Germline loops: CDR1 SEHNR, CDR2 FQNEAQ (reference sequence). As DNA, the CDR3 is TGTGCCAGCAGCTTGGCCGACAGGGGGCTCGGCTACACCTTC. Translating gives CASSLADRGLGYTF.

The chain couples TRBV15 to TRBJ2-5; 9 nucleotides line up with TRBD1. CDR1 and CDR2 from the germline V gene are LNHNV and YYDKDF (reference sequence). J was trimmed by 4 bases and V by 4 bases; bases with no gene match: 7. The length of the CDR3 is 15 residues. DNA of the CDR3: TGTGCCACCAGCAAGACCGGGACAGGGCGAGAGACCCAGTACTTC. Translating gives CATSKTGTGRETQYF. Based on the CDR3 plus reference TRBV15 and TRBJ2-5, the full variable domain is DAMVIQNPRYQVTQFGKPVTLSCSQTLNHNVMYWYQQKSSQAPKLLFHYYDKDFNNEADTPDNFQSRRPNTSFCFLDIRSPGLGDTAMYLCATSKTGTGRETQYFGPGTRLLVL.

As regards this clone: This same CDR3 is encoded by further DNA sequences in the sample. The chain carries TRBV7-8 and TRBJ1-1; D gene uncertain. Germline V gives CDR1 SGHVS, CDR2 FQNEAQ. V lost 1 base and J lost 2, with 5 bases in between. This CDR3 has 13 amino acids. CDR3 region: CASSLGQNTEAFF. Written as DNA, the CDR3 is TGTGCCAGCAGCTTAGGACAAAACACTGAAGCTTTCTTT.

The chain carries TRBV9 and TRBJ2-7, with a possible D match to TRBD1 (6 bases). The CDR3 is 14 amino acids. Trimming took off 2 bases at V and 3 bases at J, with 12 bases between the two ends. Germline V gives CDR1 SGDLS, CDR2 YYNGEE. The CDR3 is CASSVAGTSYEQYF. The CDR3, as DNA: TGTGCCAGCAGCGTGGCCGGGACAAGCTACGAGCAGTACTTC.

The CDR3 here is CASSLSGRAYEKLFF. Written as DNA, the CDR3 is TGTGCCAGCAGCTTATCTGGCAGGGCGTATGAAAAACTGTTTTTT. The genes are TRBV11-2 and TRBJ1-4; possibly TRBD1 for D (5 bases). The CDR3 loop spans 15 amino acids. Germline assignment: CDR1 SGHAT and CDR2 FQNNGV. Trimming removed 2 bases at V and 6 bases at J, with 13 bases between.

A word on this clone: A junction boundary mismatches the germline segment, possibly from a read error. The chain has TRBV12-3 or TRBV12-4 and TRBJ2-1, with 10 bases matching TRBD2. CDR3 length: 13 amino acids. The CDR3 region is CASSLAGDNEQFF. The CDR3 DNA sequence: TGTGCCAGCAGTCTAGCGGGGGACAATGAGCAGTTCTTC.

The CDR3 spells CATALYPNTEAFF. Written as DNA, the CDR3 is TGTGCCACCGCTCTATACCCCAACACTGAAGCTTTCTTT. The gene calls are TRBV6-5 and TRBJ1-1; D gene uncertain. Germline CDR1 MNHEY, CDR2 SVGAGI. This CDR3 is 13 amino acids long. V dropped 10 bases and J dropped 2 bases, with 14 bases sitting between them.

The V call is TRBV2, the J call TRBJ1-2; possible D gene TRBD1, 6 bases. This CDR3 has 14 amino acids. Trimming took off 6 bases at V and 1 base at J, with 12 bases between the two ends. Per the germline V gene, CDR1 is SNHLY and CDR2 is FYNNEI. CDR3 amino acids: CASSPGQSNYGYTF. The CDR3 DNA reads as TGTGCCAGCAGCCCAGGACAGAGTAACTATGGCTACACCTTC. Drawing the rest from reference TRBV2 and TRBJ1-2, the complete variable domain is EPEVTQTPSHQVTQMGQEVILRCVPISNHLYFYWYRQILGQKVEFLVSFYNNEISEKSEIFDDQFSVERPDGSNFTLKIRSTKLEDSAMYFCASSPGQSNYGYTFGSGTRLTVV.

This chain links TRBV6-1 with TRBJ2-7, with 9 bases fitting TRBD1. Germline CDR1 is MNHNS and CDR2 is SASEGT. CDR3 length: 16 amino acids. After removal of 3 bases from V and 2 bases from J, the junction contained 8 bases not matched to a gene. The CDR3 DNA reads TGTGCCAGCAGTGATCCACCGGGACAGGGAACCTACGAGCAGTACTTC. Amino acid sequence: CASSDPPGQGTYEQYF.

This chain connects TRBV5-6 to TRBJ1-2; TRBD1 matches at 8 bases. This CDR3 has 14 residues. V lost 4 bases and J lost 5; bases outside the gene matches: 7. Germline CDR1 and CDR2: SGHDT and YYEEEE. The CDR3 is CASSRQGPWYGYTF. The CDR3 nucleotides read TGTGCCAGCAGCAGACAGGGGCCGTGGTATGGCTACACCTTC.

This clone was detected only a few times. The sample carries other DNA sequences with the same CDR3. The CDR3 DNA sequence: TGTGCCAGCTCACCAGGACGGGGGATGAACAGCTACGAGCAGTACTTC. Its translation: CASSPGRGMNSYEQYF. The chain recombines TRBV18 with TRBJ2-7; TRBD2 is a possible D gene (6 bases). Trimming pared 2 bases from V and 3 bases from J, leaving 17 bases between. Germline assignment: CDR1 KGHSH and CDR2 LQKENI. The CDR3 length is 16 residues.

The sample holds one count of this clone. The CDR3 nucleotides are TGTGCCAGCAGCTTGACGGGGGGGCCTTACGCCGGGGAGCTGTTTTTT. Protein product: CASSLTGGPYAGELFF. This chain joins TRBV7-2 and TRBJ2-2; 8 nucleotides agree with TRBD2. The V and J ends lost 3 bases and 6 bases, in that order; junction bases with no gene match: 9. The CDR3 is made up of 16 amino acids. The germline gives CDR1 SGHTA, CDR2 FQGNSA.